This record covers a single TCR beta chain. A few counts support this clone. What antigen it recognizes has not been identified. Qualities for individual bases were not recorded, and no much larger clone is one base off. Whole blood was collected in K2EDTA tubes by collaborating institutions according to the institutions' own protocols. For TCRbeta analysis, collaborator samples were shipped as frozen whole blood, as isolated PBMCs, or as DNA extracted from either sample type. This entry is derived from a study of blood T cell repertoires in COVID-19 (dated by TCRdb to the early 2020s). About the full investigation: Collaborator samples came from the United States, Italy and Spain and covered acute and convalescent phases of COVID-19. The prospective study material was composed of cDNA or gDNA derived from T cells, B-cell-depleted T cells, or PBMCs. Deeply sampled blood TCRbeta repertoires from subjects exposed to, actively infected with, or recovered from COVID-19 were included in the dataset. A freely available public database, intended as a resource for researchers studying the immune response to SARS-CoV-2, is where the repertoires were released. Samples came from the ongoing ImmuneRACE study (first 160 participants) plus 1,254 subjects from 6 global collaborators. The sample metadata nearly always contained a de-identified subject ID, COVID-19 status, age in years and sex. HLA class I and class II types, where available, came from metadata supplied by the sample provider rather than from assay-based typing. Overall study outcomes, separate from this receptor: How much clinical and demographic metadata was included differed by source and by participant, and the metadata was provided uncurated.

There are 17 amino acids in the CDR3, from cysteine to phenylalanine inclusive. Only the CDR3 region is kept as DNA, spanning 51 bases read in frame from base 1. The germline V gene (reference sequence) sets CDR1 to LNHNV and CDR2 to YYDKDF. Trimming at the junction amounts to 0 bases on V and 0 bases on J, and the germline ends lie 12 bases apart. TCRbeta CDR3 regions were amplified from genomic DNA by means of the immunoSEQ Assay, a bias-controlled multiplex PCR. In the original analysis: The number of nucleated cells in each sample was estimated by amplification of reference gene primers within the assay. To quantify the absolute abundance of each unique TCRbeta CDR3 rearrangement, sequence reads were collapsed and filtered. For each sample, productive Simpson clonality was calculated as the square root of Simpson's diversity index over productive rearrangements. Entries here come from immuneACCESS through TCRdb and include only in-frame sequences with V and J called. Some clones fail to appear in such tables; in the studies checked, an unresolved V gene covers under half of the shortfall, and the cause of the remainder is unknown. From that table come the V and J calls and clone size; the DNA was used to work out D and trimming. This sample holds about 230,000 clones; 81% were observed only once. The ten most abundant clones make up approximately 7.2% of the sample.

The V and J genes are TRBV15 and TRBJ1-3, with TRBD1 tentatively as D gene (6 bases match). Sequencing was done on a sample of peripheral blood. The TCR comes from a woman of 80 years or more with acute or convalescent COVID-19. The CDR3 loop reads CATSREYQGSSGNTIYF. The sequenced DNA: TGTGCCACCAGCAGAGAATATCAGGGGAGCTCTGGAAACACCATATATTTT.